Listed here are 22 T cell receptor beta chains from one sample, sequenced in a study of PD-1 blockade in classical Hodgkin lymphoma. Brentuximab vedotin exposure varied, and every patient relapsed after autologous stem cell transplantation. Clones were sequenced by immunoSEQ multiplex PCR, and TCRdb holds only the in-frame ones, with some missing. Here the sample spans roughly 70,000 clones, 71% being singletons. The specimen comprised peripheral blood mononuclear cells (PBMCs), sampled before the second cycle of nivolumab. The receptors here all came from a human donor with classical Hodgkin lymphoma.

The chain employs TRBV15 and TRBJ2-2; D gene unclear. Germline V gene lookup returns CDR1 LNHNV and CDR2 YYDKDF (reference sequence). Trimming removed 0 bases at V and 1 base at J, with 3 bases between. This CDR3 contains 14 residues. CDR3 nucleotide sequence: TGTGCCACCAGCAGAGACGGGAACACCGGGGAGCTGTTTTTT. Its translation: CATSRDGNTGELFF.

J is TRBJ2-1 and V is TRBV5-6, with 12 bases fitting TRBD2. With 0 bases clipped from V and 4 bases from J, the junction kept 5 bases outside the gene matches. This CDR3 has 17 amino acids. Germline V gene lookup returns CDR1 SGHDT and CDR2 YYEEEE. Here the CDR3 DNA reads TGTGCCAGCAGCTTGGCCGGACTAGCGGGGTTATACAATGAGCAGTTCTTC. Its protein product is CASSLAGLAGLYNEQFF.

This clone came up once. The V gene is TRBV27, the J gene TRBJ1-3; TRBD1 matches at 8 bases. J gave up 3 bases and V 6 bases, and 4 bases lay outside the gene matches. The germline V gene encodes CDR1 MNHEY and CDR2 SMNVEV (reference sequence). This CDR3 contains 14 residues. CDR3 protein: CASRQGGDGNTIYF. The CDR3 DNA follows: TGTGCCAGCAGACAGGGGGGTGATGGAAACACCATATATTTT.

This rearrangement joins TRBV2 to TRBJ2-1; TRBD2 matches at 10 bases. V gave up 2 bases and J gave up 3 bases; unmatched junction bases: 1. Germline V gene lookup returns CDR1 SNHLY and CDR2 FYNNEI. The CDR3 runs to 15 residues. CDR3 amino acids: CASSERTSGYNEQFF. The CDR3 DNA sequence: TGTGCCAGCAGTGAAAGGACTAGCGGCTACAATGAGCAGTTCTTC.

The chain uses TRBV5-1 and TRBJ2-7, with 13 bases that match TRBD2. Trimming cost V 0 bases and J 5 bases; bases outside gene matches: 5. There are 16 residues in the CDR3. Per the germline V gene, CDR1 is SGHRS and CDR2 is YFSETQ. The CDR3 nucleotides read TGCGCCAGCAGCTTGGACGGGACTAGCGGGATTGACGAGCAGTACTTC. Translated: CASSLDGTSGIDEQYF.

V gene TRBV30 combines with J gene TRBJ2-2, with 9 bases that match TRBD1. This CDR3 region has 18 residues. Germline V gene lookup returns CDR1 GTSNPN and CDR2 SVGIG (reference sequence). V shed 1 base, J shed 1 base, and the junction held 10 bases outside the gene matches. The chain's CDR3 is CAWSGTMGGQGNTGELFF. The CDR3 nucleotides read TGTGCCTGGAGTGGCACCATGGGGGGACAGGGGAACACCGGGGAGCTGTTTTTT.

Details on this clone: A read error may explain this, as a much larger clone is one base away. The V and J genes are TRBV28 and TRBJ1-2, with D unclear. Trimming left V 2 bases short and J 4 bases short, with 5 bases between. Germline V lookup: CDR1 MDHEN, CDR2 SYDVKM. The CDR3 is made up of 12 amino acids. The CDR3 protein is CASSLGSYGYTF. Here the CDR3 DNA reads TGTGCCAGCAGTTTAGGGAGCTATGGCTACACCTTC.

The chain combines TRBV9 with TRBJ1-3; D is undetermined. The germline CDR1 and CDR2 sequences are SGDLS and YYNGEE. The CDR3 spans 15 residues. V was shortened by 0 bases and J by 0 bases, with 7 bases between the two germline ends. Here the CDR3 reads CASSVGQHSGNTIYF. The CDR3 DNA sequence: TGTGCCAGCAGCGTAGGACAACACTCTGGAAACACCATATATTTT.

The CDR3 sequence is CAADNQETQYF. DNA of the CDR3: TGTGCCGCCGACAACCAAGAGACCCAGTACTTC. The chain carries TRBV25-1 and TRBJ2-5; no clear D gene. In germline, CDR1 is MGHDK, CDR2 SYGVNS. This CDR3 has 11 residues. Trimming took off 11 bases at V and 0 bases at J, with 7 bases between the two ends.

The CDR3 nucleotides are TGTGCCAGCAGCGGGGGGAAGACGGACAGGTTTCCTAACTATGGCTACACCTTC. Protein: CASSGGKTDRFPNYGYTF. The J gene is TRBJ1-2, the V gene TRBV5-5; 7 bases match TRBD1. CDR3 length: 18 residues. CDR1 is SGHKS, CDR2 YYEKEE, per germline (reference sequence). J gave up 0 bases and V 4 bases, and 15 bases lay outside the gene matches.

This chain joins TRBV30 and TRBJ1-1; TRBD1 aligns across 7 bases. From germline, CDR1 is GTSNPN and CDR2 SVGIG (reference sequence). V shed 8 bases and J 3 bases; nucleotides not matched to a gene: 9. CDR3 length: 13 amino acids. CDR3 coding DNA: TGTGCCGGCCGACAGGGATTGTACACTGAAGCTTTCTTT. This translates into CAGRQGLYTEAFF.

In its sample, this clone ranks as medium-sized. The rearrangement links TRBV29-1 to TRBJ2-1; possibly TRBD1 for D (6 bases). V was clipped by 7 bases and J by 9 bases, with 19 bases between them. Germline lookup yields CDR1 SQVTM and CDR2 ANQGSEA. The CDR3 has 13 amino acids. DNA of the CDR3: TGCAGCGCCCCGGGACATGGAGGTCGTGAGCAGTTCTTC. This sequence encodes CSAPGHGGREQFF.

In this sample, this clone turned up once. V gene TRBV19 combines with J gene TRBJ1-5; D remains ambiguous. Germline CDR1 LNHDA, CDR2 SQIVND (reference sequence). The CDR3 is 13 residues long. The V end lost 5 bases, the J end lost 4 bases, and 9 bases lay between the germline ends. CDR3 sequence: CASSPRRNQPQHF. CDR3 bases: TGTGCCAGTAGTCCACGACGGAATCAGCCCCAGCATTTT.

The J gene is TRBJ1-2, the V gene TRBV4-2; TRBD1 matches at 8 bases. The V and J ends lost 4 bases and 8 bases, in that order; junction bases with no gene match: 12. This CDR3 has 15 amino acids. CDR1 and CDR2 (germline): LGHNA, YNFKEQ. CDR3 sequence reads: CASSRRNPGGEGYTF. CDR3 sequence (DNA): TGTGCCAGCAGCCGCCGAAACCCAGGGGGCGAAGGCTACACCTTC.

This clone occurred a few times. The genes are TRBV28 and TRBJ2-7, with D hard to call. The CDR3 is 12 residues long. CDR1 and CDR2 (germline): MDHEN, SYDVKM. V dropped 5 bases and J dropped 5 bases, with 10 bases sitting between them. The chain's CDR3 is CASSDQNHEQYF. The CDR3 region has the DNA TGTGCCAGCAGTGATCAGAACCACGAGCAGTACTTC.

This clone was observed once. The chain employs TRBV30 and TRBJ2-3; D remains unclear. V was cut by 3 bases and J by 7 bases, with 11 bases left in between. The CDR3 has 12 amino acids. Looked up from germline, CDR1 is GTSNPN and CDR2 is SVGIG (reference sequence). The CDR3 bases are TGTGCCTGGAGCGCAAACATCAATACGCAGTATTTT. Translated: CAWSANINTQYF.

The chain couples TRBV7-8 to TRBJ2-2, with 8 bases lining up with TRBD2. This CDR3 is 16 amino acids long. From germline, CDR1 is SGHVS and CDR2 FQNEAQ. The junction had 6 bases not matched to a gene; V was cut back by 2 bases and J by 4 bases. This chain's CDR3 is CASSLIWAGGTGELFF. In DNA, the CDR3 is TGTGCCAGCAGCTTAATATGGGCGGGGGGCACCGGGGAGCTGTTTTTT.

The V call is TRBV5-1, the J call TRBJ2-7; TRBD1 matches 7 bases. Losses at the gene ends were 0 bases for V and 2 bases for J; bases not matched to a gene: 5. There are 15 residues in the CDR3. In germline, CDR1 is SGHRS, CDR2 YFSETQ. The CDR3 here is CASSLAGDSPYEQYF. Written as DNA, the CDR3 is TGCGCCAGCAGCTTGGCCGGGGACAGTCCCTACGAGCAGTACTTC.

The CDR3 DNA reads TGCGCCAGCAGCTTGGGGCACGGCGGTAGAGAAAAACTGTTTTTT. It yields the protein CASSLGHGGREKLFF. The chain links TRBV5-1 to TRBJ1-4; D call uncertain. The CDR3 is 15 residues long. Germline-derived CDR1 and CDR2 are SGHRS and YFSETQ. Trimming cost V 0 bases and J 8 bases, with 14 bases left between them.

This clone was counted between two and nine times. This sequence joins TRBV6-5 and TRBJ2-7; D is undetermined. The germline V gene has CDR1 MNHEY and CDR2 SVGAGI. This CDR3 comprises 13 residues. Trimming pared 2 bases from V and 4 bases from J, leaving 9 bases between. The CDR3 sequence: CASSYAPTYEQYF. In DNA form, the CDR3 reads TGTGCCAGCAGTTACGCTCCTACTTACGAGCAGTACTTC.

This chain uses TRBV28 with TRBJ2-7; unclear D gene. This CDR3 has 15 residues. CDR1 is MDHEN and CDR2 is SYDVKM in the germline V gene. The V end was cut by 6 bases, the J end by 0 bases, with 15 bases between. CDR3: CASSLGEASSYEQYF. CDR3 coding DNA: TGTGCCAGCAGCCTCGGTGAGGCGAGCTCCTACGAGCAGTACTTC. The whole variable domain, filled in from reference TRBV28 and TRBJ2-7, reads DVKVTQSSRYLVKRTGEKVFLECVQDMDHENMFWYRQDPGLGLRLIYFSYDVKMKEKGDIPEGYSVSREKKERFSLILESASTNQTSMYLCASSLGEASSYEQYFGPGTRLTVT.

The chain combines TRBV7-8 with TRBJ2-1, with TRBD1 matching 11 bases. Germline values: CDR1 SGHVS, CDR2 FQNEAQ. This CDR3 is built from 14 residues. V dropped 5 bases and J dropped 9; count of bases not matched to a gene: 6. The DNA for the CDR3 is TGTGCCAGCAGCGAGGACAGGGGGCGCGGTGAGCAGTTCTTC. This encodes CASSEDRGRGEQFF.